The T cell receptor (beta chain) under discussion was sequenced for a study of T cell repertoires in Merkel cell carcinoma (dated by TCRdb to the late 2010s). Regarding the complete study: The study excluded patients who had received intralesional immunotherapy or systemic immune checkpoint blockade before the biopsy. A diagnosis of MCPyV-positive Merkel cell carcinoma and successful in vitro expansion of tumor-infiltrating lymphocytes were required for inclusion. MCPyV-specific clonotypes were first defined by tetramer sorting, cloning and paired TCR sequencing of expanded tumor-infiltrating lymphocytes.

The full study reports these points: No normal tissue biopsies were studied.

Biopsy-confirmed MCPyV-positive Merkel cell carcinoma was present in the study subjects, and positive serum antibodies to T-antigen were found in every subject. Genomic DNA was extracted from a handful of adjacent 10-micron frozen tumor sections without cell sorting or culture. Roughly 5 x 5 x 5 mm of tumor biopsy tissue was frozen in optimal cutting temperature compound. The presence of abundant Merkel cell carcinoma and infiltrating cells in the frozen biopsy was confirmed on hematoxylin and eosin scout sections. The immunoSEQ assay was used both to sequence TRB CDR3 from tumor genomic DNA and to process the resulting data. Not all clones reach the TCRdb copy of this immuneACCESS table, which keeps in-frame sequences only. Checked studies attribute under half of the gap to unresolved V genes and leave the rest unexplained. This sample comprises about 14,000 clones, 65% to 85% of them detected only once. Of the sample, 15% to 20% falls within the top ten clones.

As regards this clone: The antigen this receptor binds is unknown. No base quality values were provided; no much bigger clone lies one nucleotide off. The same CDR3 can be traced to other DNA sequences in this sample.

From the germline V gene (reference sequence), CDR1 is MNHEY and CDR2 is SMNVEV. Inclusive of the bounding cysteine and phenylalanine, the CDR3 is 12 residues long. Only the CDR3 part of the read is kept: 36 bases, read in frame from the first base. Between the V and J ends, shortened by 6 bases and 6 bases respectively, the junction contains 9 bases. Sequences were obtained from tumor tissue. Here the chain combines TRBV27 and TRBJ1-5; perhaps TRBD1 is the D gene, with 6 bases matching. The sequence was collected from an adult with Merkel cell carcinoma. For the CDR3, the sequence is CASREGGQPQHF. The nucleotide sequence reads as follows: TGTGCCAGCAGGGAGGGGGGTCAGCCCCAGCATTTT.